These T cell receptor beta chains were read from a single sample in a study of beta chain features in type 1 diabetes. This table comes from immunoSEQ multiplex PCR, and its TCRdb copy is limited to in-frame clones, with some not included. The repertoire has more than 250,000 clones, around 25% of them found once; the top ten carry over 0.01%. The sample consisted of naive CD4+ T cells from blood. The origin of the receptors is a woman under 40 with type 1 diabetes. CDR3s include the opening cysteine and the closing phenylalanine or tryptophan. The order of the fields is clone size, D gene, V gene, J gene, CDR3 protein, CDR3 DNA. The D gene is left open where the match is weak. Expanded clones get a size class; other rows say once, few or many, or leave the size out.

>few|TRBD1|TRBV7-9|TRBJ1-5
CASSSDRGGNQPQHF
TGTGCCAGCAGTTCGGACAGGGGAGGTAATCAGCCCCAGCATTTT
>-|TRBD2|TRBV18|TRBJ2-3
CASSPLASGTSDTQYF
TGTGCCAGCTCACCACTGGCTAGCGGGACTTCAGATACGCAGTATTTT
>-|-|TRBV19|TRBJ1-2
CASRGLDSWGYTF
TGTGCCAGTAGGGGGCTGGACAGCTGGGGCTACACCTTC
>few|TRBD2|TRBV19|TRBJ2-3
CASNGGRGDTQYF
TGTGCCAGTAACGGCGGGAGGGGAGATACGCAGTATTTT
>few|-|TRBV6-5|TRBJ1-2
CASSPQGYGYTF
TGTGCCAGCAGTCCGCAGGGGTATGGCTACACCTTC
>-|-|TRBV4-2|TRBJ1-2
CASSQAPGLINYGYTF
TGTGCCAGCAGCCAAGCCCCGGGACTGATTAACTATGGCTACACCTTC
>-|-|TRBV10-3|TRBJ2-3
CAINVQTGDTQYF
TGTGCCATCAACGTCCAAACCGGTGATACGCAGTATTTT
>-|-|TRBV15|TRBJ2-7
CATSMARQMPYEQYF
TGTGCCACCAGCATGGCCCGACAAATGCCCTACGAGCAGTACTTC
>few|TRBD2|TRBV15|TRBJ2-3
CATSRGSGGRQDTQYF
TGTGCCACCAGCAGAGGTTCGGGCGGGAGACAAGATACGCAGTATTTT
>few|-|TRBV7-9|TRBJ1-4
CASSTDWREKLFF
TGTGCCAGCAGCACGGACTGGAGGGAAAAACTGTTTTTT
>-|-|TRBV6-5|TRBJ1-1
CASSYRGFMNTEAFF
TGTGCCAGCAGTTACAGGGGTTTCATGAACACTGAAGCTTTCTTT
>few|TRBD1|TRBV29-1|TRBJ2-6
CSAGGDPQGAGANVLTF
TGCAGCGCCGGCGGAGATCCCCAGGGGGCTGGGGCCAACGTCCTGACTTTC
>-|TRBD1|TRBV19|TRBJ1-2
CASSIAPQGSGYGYTF
TGTGCCAGTAGTATAGCCCCACAGGGGAGTGGCTATGGCTACACCTTC
>once|-|TRBV7-9|TRBJ2-1
CASSFNTLGHEQFF
TGTGCCAGCAGCTTCAATACTCTGGGCCATGAGCAGTTCTTC
>few|-|TRBV19|TRBJ2-7
CASSSGPPDEQYF
TGTGCCAGTAGTAGCGGGCCTCCGGACGAGCAGTACTTC
>few|-|TRBV29-1|TRBJ1-1
CSVSGGTEAFF
TGCAGCGTTAGCGGGGGCACTGAAGCTTTCTTT
>-|-|TRBV28|TRBJ2-7
CASGAVAYEQYF
TGTGCCAGCGGGGCGGTCGCCTACGAGCAGTACTTC
>few|TRBD1|TRBV18|TRBJ1-1
CASSPYSGGTEAFF
TGTGCCAGCTCACCTTACTCAGGGGGCACTGAAGCTTTCTTT